The source of this TCR beta chain is a study of cytomegalovirus exposure and HLA in healthy donors. General observations from the study: Whilst most TCR sequences proved rare, a subset of public TCRs occurred across many donors. There were around 160 TCR beta chains listed as cytomegalovirus-associated.

With 60 Vbeta and 13 Jbeta primers, the PCR was carried out. Measured with immunoSEQ multiplex PCR; TCRdb has only the in-frame clones, and not every one. Of 150,000 to 200,000 clones listed, about four fifths are singletons. Trimming stripped 2 bases from V and 6 bases from J, with 7 bases between. This CDR3 comprises 12 residues. CDR1 MNHEY and CDR2 SVGAGI come from the germline V gene. On this clone: The antigen remains undetermined.

The source is a boy between 10 and 17 years old in good health and CMV-seronegative. The specimen was PBMCs. The chain joins TRBV6-5 to TRBJ1-2, with D possibly matching TRBD1 (5 bases). This CDR3 reads CASSYRGDGYTF. The CDR3 nucleotides are TGTGCCAGCAGTTACAGGGGTGATGGCTACACCTTC.